A selection of T cell receptor beta chains follows, all from one sample in a study of blood T cell repertoires in COVID-19. Method: immunoSEQ multiplex PCR; TCRdb's copy keeps in-frame clones and lacks some. The sample lists roughly 240,000 clones; roughly 79% were seen once. Source material: peripheral blood. The receptor source for this set is a woman older than 75 with acute or convalescent COVID-19. Each CDR3 is given with its conserved first and last residue. A D gene is named only where the DNA matches it firmly. Part of the rows lack a size; the others show once, few, many or a class for expanded clones.

J gene,clone size,V gene,D gene,CDR3 protein,CDR3 DNA
TRBJ1-3,NA,TRBV6-5,TRBD1,CASSYHRGSAGNTIYF,TGTGCCAGCAGTTACCACAGGGGCTCGGCTGGAAACACCATATATTTT
TRBJ2-7,NA,TRBV5-1,NA,CASSLTGAYEQYF,TGCGCCAGCAGCTTGACGGGAGCCTACGAGCAGTACTTC
TRBJ1-1,few,TRBV28,TRBD1,CASSPADRGNTEAFF,TGTGCCAGCAGTCCCGCGGACAGGGGGAACACTGAAGCTTTCTTT
TRBJ1-1,NA,TRBV3-1/TRBV3-2,NA,CASSQRGGTGTGAFF,TGTGCCAGCAGCCAGCGAGGCGGGACCGGGACCGGGGCTTTCTTT
TRBJ2-5,NA,TRBV25-1,TRBD1,CASTGGMRETQYF,TGTGCCAGCACAGGGGGCATGAGGGAGACCCAGTACTTC
TRBJ2-1,NA,TRBV7-6,TRBD2,CASSLVTGLYNEQFF,TGTGCCAGCAGCTTAGTTACGGGACTATACAATGAGCAGTTCTTC
TRBJ2-7,NA,TRBV29-1,NA,CSVATVRSYEQYF,TGCAGCGTTGCGACAGTGAGATCCTACGAGCAGTACTTC
TRBJ1-2,NA,TRBV12-5,TRBD1,CASGPGTGWGYTF,TGTGCTAGTGGTCCGGGGACAGGGTGGGGCTACACCTTC
TRBJ1-3,few,TRBV4-3,NA,CASSQDRVVTGNTIYF,TGCGCCAGCAGCCAAGACAGGGTCGTAACTGGAAACACCATATATTTT
TRBJ1-5,once,TRBV19,NA,CASTVRNSNQPQHF,TGTGCCAGTACGGTCAGGAATAGCAATCAGCCCCAGCATTTT
TRBJ2-1,NA,TRBV6-5,TRBD2,CASSYGRGAYNEQFF,TGTGCCAGCAGTTACGGGCGGGGGGCGTACAATGAGCAGTTCTTC